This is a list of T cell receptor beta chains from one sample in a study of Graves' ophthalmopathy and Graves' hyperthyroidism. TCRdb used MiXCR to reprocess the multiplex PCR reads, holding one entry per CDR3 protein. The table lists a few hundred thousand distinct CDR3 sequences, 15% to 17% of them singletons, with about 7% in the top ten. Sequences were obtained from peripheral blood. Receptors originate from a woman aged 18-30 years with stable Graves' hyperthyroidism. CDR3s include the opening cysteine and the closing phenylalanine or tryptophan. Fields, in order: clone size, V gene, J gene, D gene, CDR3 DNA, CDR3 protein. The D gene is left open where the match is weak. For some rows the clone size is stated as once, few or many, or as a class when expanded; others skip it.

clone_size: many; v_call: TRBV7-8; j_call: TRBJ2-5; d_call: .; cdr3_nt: TGTGCCAGCAGCCCTTACGTAGGGGGGGAAGAGACCCAGTACTTC; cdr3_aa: CASSPYVGGEETQYF
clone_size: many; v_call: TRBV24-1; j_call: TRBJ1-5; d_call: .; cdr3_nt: TGTGCCACCAGGTCAGGGGGCAATCAGCCCCAGCATTTT; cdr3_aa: CATRSGGNQPQHF
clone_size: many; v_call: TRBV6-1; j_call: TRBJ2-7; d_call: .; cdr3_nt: TGTGCCAGCAGGGGGCTGAGCTCCTACGAGCAGTACTTC; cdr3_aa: CASRGLSSYEQYF
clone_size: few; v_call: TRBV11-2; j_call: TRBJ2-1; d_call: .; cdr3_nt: TGTGCCAGCAGCTCAAGCCCCATCCGACAGAAACTAAAAACCAATGAGCAGTTCTTC; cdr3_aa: CASSSSPIRQKLKTNEQFF
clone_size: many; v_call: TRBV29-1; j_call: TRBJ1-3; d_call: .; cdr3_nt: TGCAGCGCGCAGTTGGGTGGAAACACCATATATTTT; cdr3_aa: CSAQLGGNTIYF
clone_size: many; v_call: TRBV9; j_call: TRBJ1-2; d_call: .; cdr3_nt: TGTGCCAGCAGCGTATCGGCTTATGGCTACACCTTC; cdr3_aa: CASSVSAYGYTF
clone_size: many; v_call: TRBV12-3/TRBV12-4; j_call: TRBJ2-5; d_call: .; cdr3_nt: TGTGCCAGCAGTTTAGGGGGGCTGATTCAAGAGACCCAGTACTTC; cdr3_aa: CASSLGGLIQETQYF
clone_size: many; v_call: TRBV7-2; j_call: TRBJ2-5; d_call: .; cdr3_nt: TGTGCCAGCAGCTTCGCGGGGGCGGAGACCCAGTACTTC; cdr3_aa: CASSFAGAETQYF
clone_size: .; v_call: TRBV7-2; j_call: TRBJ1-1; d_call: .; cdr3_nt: TGTGCCAGCAGCTTGACGGTGAACACTGAAGTTTTCTTT; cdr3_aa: CASSLTVNTEVFF
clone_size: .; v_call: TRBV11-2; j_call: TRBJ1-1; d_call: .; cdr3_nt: TGTGCCAGCAGCTTAGGAGCAGCTCCGGAAGCTTTCTTT; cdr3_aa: CASSLGAAPEAFF
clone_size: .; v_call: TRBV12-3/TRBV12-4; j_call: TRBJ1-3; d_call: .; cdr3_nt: TGTGCCAGCAGTGCCCAAAGGAGCGGAAACACCATATATTTT; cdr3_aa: CASSAQRSGNTIYF
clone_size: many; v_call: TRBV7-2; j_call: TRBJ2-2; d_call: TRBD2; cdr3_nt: TGTGCCAGCAGCTTATGGCGGGGGGACACCGGGGAGCTGTTTTTT; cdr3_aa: CASSLWRGDTGELFF
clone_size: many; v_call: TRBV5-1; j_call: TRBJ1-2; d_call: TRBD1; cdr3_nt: TGCGCCAGCAGCTTGTCTTGGACAGGGAATGGCTACACCTTC; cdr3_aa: CASSLSWTGNGYTF
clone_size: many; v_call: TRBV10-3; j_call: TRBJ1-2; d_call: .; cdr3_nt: TGTGCCATCAGTGGCCTGGGAGGCTCTGATGGCTACACCTTC; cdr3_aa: CAISGLGGSDGYTF
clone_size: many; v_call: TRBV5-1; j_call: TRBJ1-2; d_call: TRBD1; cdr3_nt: TGCGCCAGCAGCTTGGGGGACAGGGGTATCTATGGCTACACCTTC; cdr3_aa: CASSLGDRGIYGYTF
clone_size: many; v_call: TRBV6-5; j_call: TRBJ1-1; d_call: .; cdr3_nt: TGTGCCAGCAGTTACCCCCCTTTGGGGAACACTGAAGCTTTCTTT; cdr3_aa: CASSYPPLGNTEAFF